The 14 T cell receptor beta chains given below trace back to one sample, sequenced in a study of blood T cell repertoires in COVID-19. Method: immunoSEQ multiplex PCR; TCRdb's copy keeps in-frame clones and lacks some. The table lists approximately 250,000 clones, roughly 91% of them singletons. Input material: PBMCs or T cells enriched from blood (not recorded which). The receptors were gathered from a woman aged 60-70 years in a cohort exposed to, infected with or recovered from COVID-19 (not recorded which).

The sample holds one count of this clone. The J gene is TRBJ1-5, the V gene TRBV19, with 7 bases fitting TRBD1. Germline loops: CDR1 LNHDA, CDR2 SQIVND (reference sequence). This CDR3 is 14 amino acids long. V trimming: 6 bases; J trimming: 3 bases; junction bases outside the gene matches: 5. CDR3 sequence reads: CASSLQGTNQPQHF. The CDR3 bases are TGTGCCAGTAGCCTACAGGGGACCAATCAGCCCCAGCATTTT.

The gene calls are TRBV28 and TRBJ1-2; D may be TRBD1 (5 bases). V was pared by 5 bases and J by 4 bases, with 14 bases between. CDR3 size: 14 residues. CDR1 and CDR2 (germline): MDHEN, SYDVKM. The CDR3: CASSQGQPIYGYTF. The CDR3 bases are TGTGCCAGCAGTCAGGGTCAACCAATCTATGGCTACACCTTC.

J is TRBJ2-2 and V is TRBV5-1, with TRBD2 matching over 10 bases. This CDR3 spans 15 amino acids. In germline, CDR1 is SGHRS, CDR2 YFSETQ. The V and J ends lost 4 bases and 7 bases, in that order; junction bases with no gene match: 7. This CDR3 is CASSNSGRRNGELFF. CDR3 DNA sequence: TGCGCCAGCAGCAATAGCGGGAGGAGGAACGGGGAGCTGTTTTTT.

The J gene is TRBJ2-3, the V gene TRBV3-1 (or the pseudogene TRBV3-2); D is possibly TRBD2 (6 bases). The CDR3 totals 17 residues. Deletions cut 0 bases from V and 5 bases from J, with 18 bases between. Per the germline V gene, CDR1 is LGHDT and CDR2 is YNNKEL (reference sequence). The DNA of the CDR3 is TGTGCCAGCAGCCAAGAGGGAGGAGGGTTCCAAGAAGATACGCAGTATTTT. This sequence encodes CASSQEGGGFQEDTQYF.

This chain uses TRBV28 with TRBJ2-7; 9 bases fit TRBD1. Trimming cost V 5 bases and J 1 base; bases outside gene matches: 3. Germline V gene lookup returns CDR1 MDHEN and CDR2 SYDVKM. The CDR3 consists of 14 residues. The CDR3 loop is CASSVGQGSYEQYF. CDR3 DNA: TGTGCCAGCAGTGTGGGACAGGGTTCCTACGAGCAGTACTTC. The whole variable domain, filled in from reference TRBV28 and TRBJ2-7, reads DVKVTQSSRYLVKRTGEKVFLECVQDMDHENMFWYRQDPGLGLRLIYFSYDVKMKEKGDIPEGYSVSREKKERFSLILESASTNQTSMYLCASSVGQGSYEQYFGPGTRLTVT.

Turning to this clone: Other DNA sequences in this specimen translate into the identical CDR3. The rearrangement links TRBV27 to TRBJ1-2, with TRBD1 identical over 11 bases. Germline CDR1 is MNHEY and CDR2 is SMNVEV (reference sequence). After removal of 5 bases from V and 7 bases from J, the junction contained 6 bases not matched to a gene. The CDR3 spans 14 residues. The CDR3 loop is CASSPGQGARGYTF. In nucleotides, the CDR3 is TGTGCCAGCAGTCCCGGACAGGGGGCGCGTGGCTACACCTTC.

Concerning this clone: The same CDR3 can be traced to other DNA sequences in this sample. The chain recombines TRBV7-2 with TRBJ2-7, with D possibly TRBD1 on 5 matching bases. The V gene lost 2 bases and the J gene lost 2 bases, with 10 bases spanning the gap. The CDR3 runs 14 residues. Germline CDR1 reads SGHTA; CDR2 reads FQGNSA. CDR3 coding DNA: TGTGCCAGCAGCTTAAGGGGTCAGACCTACGAGCAGTACTTC. Amino acid sequence: CASSLRGQTYEQYF.

The chain uses TRBV30 and TRBJ1-2; a possible D gene is TRBD1 (5 bases). Germline CDR1 GTSNPN, CDR2 SVGIG (reference sequence). Trimming removed 2 bases at V and 5 bases at J, with 9 bases between. The CDR3 is 12 amino acids. The CDR3 loop reads CAWSSGPYGYTF. CDR3 nucleotides: TGTGCCTGGAGTTCAGGGCCTTATGGCTACACCTTC.

This clone was seen more than once but under ten times. This chain connects TRBV28 to TRBJ1-1; maybe TRBD1 (6 bases). The CDR3 contains 14 residues. V dropped 5 bases and J dropped 4 bases, with 14 bases sitting between them. From germline, CDR1 is MDHEN and CDR2 SYDVKM. The CDR3 DNA is TGTGCCAGCAGTACCACGGGACATTTCACTGAAGCTTTCTTT. This encodes CASSTTGHFTEAFF.

V usage is TRBV19 and J usage is TRBJ2-1; D not certain. Trimming pared 4 bases from V and 3 bases from J, leaving 13 bases between. In germline, CDR1 is LNHDA, CDR2 SQIVND (reference sequence). The CDR3 length is 15 residues. DNA for the CDR3: TGTGCCAGTAGTACCCTGCCGCAGAACTACAATGAGCAGTTCTTC. This codes for CASSTLPQNYNEQFF.

The chain joins TRBV19 to TRBJ2-2; D possibly corresponds to TRBD2 (5 bases). The V and J ends lost 6 bases and 4 bases respectively, with 18 bases between them. The V gene's germline CDR1 is LNHDA and CDR2 SQIVND (reference sequence). CDR3 length: 16 amino acids. CDR3 coding DNA: TGTGCCAGTAGGCCGTCTAGCCATGGAAGCACCGGGGAGCTGTTTTTT. It translates to CASRPSSHGSTGELFF.

Note on this clone: Relative to the germline gene, one junction end is altered; a read error may explain this. This chain connects TRBV7-7 to TRBJ2-5, with D hard to call. The CDR3 has 13 residues. From germline, CDR1 is SSHAT and CDR2 FNYEAQ (reference sequence). CDR3 protein: CASSLHSQETQYF. CDR3 nucleotides: TGTGCTAGCAGCTTGCACTCCCAAGAGACCCAGTACTTC. Using reference TRBV7-7 and TRBJ2-5 for the parts outside the CDR3, the full variable domain is GAGVSQSPRYKVTKRGQDVTLRCDPISSHATLYWYQQALGQGPEFLTYFNYEAQPDKSGLPSDRFSAERPEGSISTLTIQRTEQRDSAMYRCASSLHSQETQYFGPGTRLLVL.

The chain employs TRBV5-4 and TRBJ2-7; TRBD1 aligns across 9 bases. The CDR3 contains 15 residues. V gave up 1 base and J gave up 5 bases; unmatched junction bases: 7. Germline CDR1 reads SGHNT; CDR2 reads YYREEE (reference sequence). CDR3 in amino acids: CASSLPGQGRDEQYF. CDR3 in DNA: TGTGCCAGCAGCTTGCCAGGACAGGGGAGGGACGAGCAGTACTTC.

This chain connects TRBV9 to TRBJ1-4, with 7 bases that match TRBD1. This CDR3 spans 16 amino acids. With 0 bases clipped from V and 4 bases from J, the junction kept 6 bases outside the gene matches. Germline CDR1 and CDR2: SGDLS and YYNGEE. Here the CDR3 reads CASSVAPTGFNEKLFF. The DNA for the CDR3 is TGTGCCAGCAGCGTAGCTCCGACAGGGTTTAATGAAAAACTGTTTTTT.